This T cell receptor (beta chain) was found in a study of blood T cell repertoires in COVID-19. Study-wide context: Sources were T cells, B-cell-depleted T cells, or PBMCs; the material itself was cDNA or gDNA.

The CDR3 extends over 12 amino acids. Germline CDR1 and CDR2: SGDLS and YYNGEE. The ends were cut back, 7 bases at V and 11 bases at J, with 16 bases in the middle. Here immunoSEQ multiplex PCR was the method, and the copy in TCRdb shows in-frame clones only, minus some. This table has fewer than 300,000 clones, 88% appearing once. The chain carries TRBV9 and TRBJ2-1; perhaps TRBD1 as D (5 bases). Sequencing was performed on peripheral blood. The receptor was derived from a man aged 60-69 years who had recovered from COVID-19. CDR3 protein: CASSAGQLKQFF. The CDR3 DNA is TGTGCCAGCTCCGCAGGGCAGTTAAAGCAGTTCTTC.